Detailed here is one T cell receptor beta chain. This sample was included in a study of blood T cell repertoires in COVID-19. Study-level information: In each case, the material was cDNA or gDNA derived from T cells, B-cell-depleted T cells, or PBMCs.

The V gene's germline CDR1 is LNHDA and CDR2 SQIVND (reference sequence). The V end lost 0 bases, the J end lost 0 bases, and 14 bases lay between the germline ends. The CDR3 length is 17 residues. Using immunoSEQ multiplex PCR, the repertoire was profiled, and TCRdb retains in-frame clones only, with some absent. This repertoire shows 250,000 to 300,000 clones, 80% to 90% found once; its top ten account for more than 10%. Material: peripheral blood. The chain combines TRBV19 with TRBJ1-1; TRBD1 might be the D (6 bases). The origin of this receptor is a young woman with COVID-19, enrolled during active disease. This CDR3 reads CASSIDTGGPMNTEAFF. The CDR3 DNA follows: TGTGCCAGTAGTATAGATACGGGGGGCCCAATGAACACTGAAGCTTTCTTT.